This is a list of T cell receptor beta chains from one sample in a study of beta chain features in type 1 diabetes. Sequencing used immunoSEQ multiplex PCR; TCRdb keeps in-frame clones, though not all of them. This sample carries a few hundred thousand clones, 13% of them seen once, and the ten largest clones take about 0.016%. Sequenced: naive CD4+ T cells from blood. The receptors here all came from a woman aged 18-29 years with type 1 diabetes. Both conserved end residues are part of each CDR3. D genes are given only for firm matches. Clone sizes are given selectively: once, few, many, or a class where the clone is expanded.

d_gene	v_gene	len	abundance	j_gene	CDR3nt	CDR3aa
TRBD2	TRBV11-2	15	.	TRBJ2-7	TGTGCCAGCAGCTTAGTACTAGCGGGACCCTACGAGCAGTACTTC	CASSLVLAGPYEQYF
.	TRBV21-1	12	few	TRBJ1-5	TGTGCCAGCAGCAAACGTGATCAGCCCCAGCATTTT	CASSKRDQPQHF
TRBD1	TRBV27	14	few	TRBJ1-4	TGTGCCAGCAGTTTCGACAGGGGAGGAGAAAAACTGTTTTTT	CASSFDRGGEKLFF
.	TRBV18	11	.	TRBJ2-7	TGTGCCAGCTCACCCCTCTACGAGCAGTACTTC	CASSPLYEQYF
.	TRBV28	12	.	TRBJ2-7	TGTGCCAGCAGCCCAGCGCCCTACGAGCAGTACTTC	CASSPAPYEQYF
TRBD2	TRBV5-1	15	.	TRBJ2-1	TGCGCCAGCAGCTCCGGGACTAGCACATACAATGAGCAGTTCTTC	CASSSGTSTYNEQFF
.	TRBV29-1	11	few	TRBJ1-2	TGCAGCGTTCGGTACAACTATGGCTACACCTTC	CSVRYNYGYTF
.	TRBV18	16	.	TRBJ2-3	TGTGCCAGCTCACCATCCGGGAGAGGTCTTACAGATACGCAGTATTTT	CASSPSGRGLTDTQYF
.	TRBV7-9	14	.	TRBJ2-1	TGTGCCAGCAGCAACATGTACAGGGACAATGAGCAGTTCTTC	CASSNMYRDNEQFF
.	TRBV30	14	.	TRBJ2-3	TGTGCCTGGAAACTCCCGATCCTTACAGATACGCAGTATTTT	CAWKLPILTDTQYF
.	TRBV2	12	few	TRBJ2-5	TGTGCCAGCGGGGGGACTTCTGAGACCCAGTACTTC	CASGGTSETQYF
.	TRBV28	11	.	TRBJ1-5	TGTGCCAGCAGTTTTCGGTCCGTCAGGGATTTT	CASSFRSVRDF
.	TRBV7-9	12	many	TRBJ2-3	TGTGCCAGCAGCCACCCGAGAGATACGCAGTATTTT	CASSHPRDTQYF
.	TRBV5-1	13	.	TRBJ2-7	TGCGCCAGCAGCTCCACTTCCTCCTACGAGCAGTACTTC	CASSSTSSYEQYF
.	TRBV7-9	14	.	TRBJ2-5	TGTGCCAGCAGCTTACGTACGGGTCCGGAGACCCAGTACTTC	CASSLRTGPETQYF
TRBD2	TRBV11-2	15	.	TRBJ2-7	TGTGCCAGCAGCTCTAAAGCGGGAGGGCCGGGGGAGCAGTACTTC	CASSSKAGGPGEQYF
.	TRBV7-6	13	.	TRBJ2-3	TGTGCCAGCAGCCCCCCCGGGGCAGATACGCAGTATTTT	CASSPPGADTQYF
.	TRBV5-1	15	few	TRBJ2-7	TGCGCCAGCAGACCGGGGGTAGCAGTGTTCTCCGAGCAGTACTTC	CASRPGVAVFSEQYF
TRBD1	TRBV6-4	15	.	TRBJ2-5	TGTGCCAGCGAAAAACCCGACAGGGCCCAAGAGACCCAGTACTTC	CASEKPDRAQETQYF
TRBD2	TRBV5-1	14	.	TRBJ2-2	TGCGCCAGTGAGCGGGAGGCGAACACCGGGGAGCTGTTTTTT	CASEREANTGELFF
TRBD1	TRBV7-6	15	.	TRBJ2-1	TGTGCCAGCAGCTCACAGGGGTGGGGTTACAATGAGCAGTTCTTC	CASSSQGWGYNEQFF
.	TRBV18	16	few	TRBJ1-1	TGTGCCAGCTCACCCGTCGGACAGAGCATGAACACTGAAGCTTTCTTT	CASSPVGQSMNTEAFF
.	TRBV2	14	.	TRBJ2-6	TGTGCCAGCAGTGGTGTATCTGGGGCCAACGTCCTGACTTTC	CASSGVSGANVLTF
.	TRBV30	15	few	TRBJ2-2	TGTGCCTGGAGTGCCGGGACACCAGCCACCGGGGAGCTGTTTTTT	CAWSAGTPATGELFF
.	TRBV18	15	few	TRBJ1-2	TGTGCCAGCTCACCACGGGAGGAGGAGATCTATGGCTACACCTTC	CASSPREEEIYGYTF
.	TRBV25-1	15	.	TRBJ2-2	TGTGCCAGCAGTGATTTAAGGCAGGCTGGAGGGGAGCTGTTTTTT	CASSDLRQAGGELFF
TRBD2	TRBV11-2	18	.	TRBJ2-1	TGTGCCAGCAGCCTGGGACTAGCGGGAGGCCCTCACCACAATGAGCAGTTCTTC	CASSLGLAGGPHHNEQFF
TRBD2	TRBV7-2	14	few	TRBJ2-1	TGTGCCAGCAGCACTAGCGGGAGTGATAATGAGCAGTTCTTC	CASSTSGSDNEQFF
.	TRBV5-1	17	few	TRBJ2-2	TGCGCCAGCAGCTTGGCCATGATAGTTCAGAACACCGGGGAGCTGTTTTTT	CASSLAMIVQNTGELFF
.	TRBV30	12	many	TRBJ2-1	TGTGCCTGGAGTTCTACGGGGAATGAGCAGTTCTTC	CAWSSTGNEQFF
TRBD2	TRBV13	14	few	TRBJ2-3	TGTGCCAGCCTCGGTAGCGGGAGGACAGATACGCAGTATTTT	CASLGSGRTDTQYF
TRBD1	TRBV15	13	.	TRBJ1-5	TGTGCCACCAGTCCAGGGACAGGTCAGCCCCAGCATTTT	CATSPGTGQPQHF
TRBD1	TRBV7-9	16	few	TRBJ2-1	TGTGCCAGCAGCCCAGGGGGTGGCCGTTCCTACAATGAGCAGTTCTTC	CASSPGGGRSYNEQFF
TRBD1	TRBV6-6	16	.	TRBJ1-1	TGTGCCAGCAGTTATCCCTCGACAGGGAAAGACACTGAAGCTTTCTTT	CASSYPSTGKDTEAFF
.	TRBV4-1	15	.	TRBJ1-1	TGCGCCAGCAGCCAAGTCAGCACAAGACAGGAGGAAGCTTTCTTT	CASSQVSTRQEEAFF